The 3 T cell receptor beta chains below all came from one sample that was sequenced in a study of technical replicates of blood from a few donors. Profiled with immunoSEQ multiplex PCR; TCRdb holds only in-frame clones, not every one. The sample consists of fewer than 90,000 clones, around 94% of them appearing once. Input material: T cells isolated from PBMCs. The receptors originated from a human donor in good health.

The chain employs TRBV6-5 and TRBJ1-1; weak D call: TRBD1 (6 bases). V was pared by 3 bases and J by 4 bases, with 15 bases between. This CDR3 is built from 15 residues. CDR1 MNHEY and CDR2 SVGAGI come from the germline V gene. The CDR3 here is CASSYRQDSRTEAFF. CDR3 coding DNA: TGTGCCAGCAGTTATCGTCAGGACAGCCGCACTGAAGCTTTCTTT.

This rearrangement joins TRBV5-8 to TRBJ1-3; D is perhaps TRBD1 (5 bases). With 1 base removed from V and 0 bases from J, the gap between germline ends came to 11 bases. The CDR3 is made up of 16 amino acids. Germline assignment: CDR1 SGHTS and CDR2 YDEGEE. CDR3 amino acids: CASSLIDSISGNTIYF. In DNA, the CDR3 is TGTGCCAGCAGCTTGATCGACAGTATCTCTGGAAACACCATATATTTT.

This sequence joins TRBV6-9 and TRBJ2-7, with 9 bases identical to TRBD2. The germline V gene has CDR1 MNHGY and CDR2 SVAAGI. The CDR3 consists of 16 residues. Germline trimming cut 10 bases from V and 2 bases from J; bases unmatched to any gene: 15. The DNA of the CDR3 is TGTGCCACTACTCCGGGACTAGCTCCCTATCCCTACGAGCAGTACTTC. Translation: CATTPGLAPYPYEQYF.